This T cell receptor beta chain was captured in a study of cytomegalovirus exposure and HLA in healthy donors. Study details: A later analysis reported the same platform for the 100 to 150 validation repertoires and the 666 first-cohort repertoires. Study-wide findings and caveats: Researchers catalogued some 160 TCR beta chains as cytomegalovirus-associated.

V gave up 5 bases and J gave up 2 bases, with 13 bases separating them. The V gene's germline CDR1 is GTSNPN and CDR2 SVGIG (reference sequence). The CDR3 loop spans 14 amino acids. Concerning this clone: The antigen is undetermined.

Assay: immunoSEQ multiplex PCR; the TCRdb copy retains only in-frame clones and omits some. The sample consists of 100,000 to 150,000 clones, approximately 91% of them appearing once. The donors were members of the roughly 120-subject validation cohort (separate from the roughly 700-subject first cohort). V gene TRBV30 combines with J gene TRBJ2-1; perhaps TRBD1 as D (6 bases). Sequencing used PBMCs. This TCR derives from a young man in good health and CMV-seronegative. The CDR3, as DNA: TGTGCCTGGGGCGGACAGATCACCTACAATGAGCAGTTCTTC. Translated: CAWGGQITYNEQFF.